The 7 T cell receptor beta chains below come from one sample, sequenced in a study of cytomegalovirus exposure and HLA in healthy donors. 13 Jbeta primers and 60 Vbeta primers were used for the PCR. Measured with immunoSEQ multiplex PCR; TCRdb has only the in-frame clones, and not every one. The sample records hundreds of thousands of clones, about 80% being singletons. The sequencing sample was made of PBMCs. These receptors all come from a male donor in good health and CMV-seronegative.

Details on this clone: In the same sample, other DNA sequences code for this CDR3. This chain links TRBV18 with TRBJ2-1; 9 bases align to TRBD1. The CDR3 consists of 15 residues. Germline V lookup: CDR1 KGHSH, CDR2 LQKENI. J lost 5 bases, V lost 3 bases, and 5 bases had no gene match. CDR3 coding DNA: TGTGCCAGCTCACCTCCGACAGGGGGGCACAATGAGCAGTTCTTC. Protein product: CASSPPTGGHNEQFF.

The V gene is TRBV7-9, the J gene TRBJ2-1, with a tentative D call TRBD2 (5 bases). Between the trimmed V and J ends, which lost 5 bases and 3 bases, there was a span of 14 bases. The germline V gene has CDR1 SEHNR and CDR2 FQNEAQ (reference sequence). There are 15 residues in the CDR3. CDR3 sequence: CASSRGGGYYNEQFF. DNA of the CDR3: TGTGCCAGCAGCCGGGGTGGTGGGTACTACAATGAGCAGTTCTTC.

The CDR3 protein is CASSLDSRVHGGTDTQYF. CDR3 nucleotides: TGTGCCAGCAGCTTAGACTCCAGGGTTCACGGAGGCACAGATACGCAGTATTTT. The V call is TRBV7-2, the J call TRBJ2-3; weak D call: TRBD1 (5 bases). CDR1 is SGHTA and CDR2 is FQGNSA in the germline V gene. V was shortened by 1 base and J by 1 base, with 18 bases between the two germline ends. The CDR3 extends over 18 amino acids.

The rearrangement links TRBV4-2 to TRBJ2-5; possibly TRBD1 for D (6 bases). The CDR3 extends over 14 amino acids. CDR1 and CDR2 from the germline V gene are LGHNA and YNFKEQ. Trimming removed 1 base from V and 6 bases from J, with 12 bases in between. The CDR3 loop reads CASSQVGTGQTQYF. The CDR3, as DNA: TGTGCCAGCAGCCAAGTAGGTACAGGGCAGACCCAGTACTTC.

This chain joins TRBV13 and TRBJ1-2; D is ambiguous. V was trimmed by 4 bases and J by 3 bases, leaving 15 bases between them. Germline V gene lookup returns CDR1 PRHDT and CDR2 FYEKMQ (reference sequence). The CDR3 is 15 residues long. The CDR3 loop reads CASSSQVSEYYGYTF. For the CDR3, the DNA is TGTGCCAGCAGCTCCCAAGTGAGTGAATACTATGGCTACACCTTC.

This clone was seen ten or more times. The chain uses TRBV5-6 and TRBJ1-1; D is possibly TRBD1 (6 bases). The CDR3 has 12 residues. Per germline, CDR1 SGHDT and CDR2 YYEEEE. The V and J ends lost 4 bases and 10 bases respectively, with 14 bases between them. CDR3 in amino acids: CASSPGQIGAFF. CDR3 sequence (DNA): TGTGCCAGCAGCCCCGGACAGATTGGAGCTTTCTTT.

The V and J genes are TRBV2 and TRBJ2-5; 10 bases match TRBD1. The CDR3 spans 13 residues. Germline assignment: CDR1 SNHLY and CDR2 FYNNEI. The trim removed 3 bases at V and 7 bases at J, leaving 2 bases unmatched. CDR3 loop: CASSDWDRGTQYF. CDR3 in DNA: TGTGCCAGCAGTGATTGGGACAGGGGGACCCAGTACTTC. The whole variable domain, remainder taken from reference TRBV2 and TRBJ2-5, is EPEVTQTPSHQVTQMGQEVILRCVPISNHLYFYWYRQILGQKVEFLVSFYNNEISEKSEIFDDQFSVERPDGSNFTLKIRSTKLEDSAMYFCASSDWDRGTQYFGPGTRLLVL.